The clone carrying this T cell receptor (beta chain) was recorded many times. The antigen is undetermined. This specimen comes from a study of response to subunit inactivated influenza vaccine. Using its own MiXCR run on the RT-PCR reads, TCRdb lists one record per CDR3 protein. Of 550,000 to 800,000 distinct CDR3 sequences in the sample, about 15% were seen once. Study-wide results and caveats: T cells newly recruited by each seasonal influenza vaccination are few, the authors suggested.

V lost 1 base, J lost 0 bases, and 6 bases stayed unmatched. Germline assignment: CDR1 SGHVS and CDR2 FQNEAQ. The CDR3 is 17 residues long. This chain links TRBV7-8 with TRBJ2-5, with 9 bases matching TRBD2. This receptor was identified in a man aged 45-60 years who received an inactivated influenza vaccine. The specimen comprised PBMCs from blood, sampled 14 days before vaccination. The CDR3 spells CASSLGLLAGNQETQYF. The DNA of the CDR3 is TGTGCCAGCAGCTTAGGGTTACTAGCGGGTAACCAAGAGACCCAGTACTTC.